Listed below are T cell receptor beta chains from one sample, sequenced in a study of shared clonotypes between healthy human individuals. Clones were read by immunoSEQ multiplex PCR, and TCRdb kept only the in-frame ones, dropping some. The sample consists of approximately 1.4 million clones, 95% to 99% of them appearing once. Sequencing used naive CD4+ T cells sorted from blood. These receptors originate from a man aged 25-40 years in good health. Both conserved end residues are part of each CDR3. The D gene is left open where the match is weak. Where a row states a size, it is once, few, many or the class of an expanded clone; other rows omit it.

v_call	j_call	d_call	clone_size	cdr3_nt	cdr3_aa
TRBV5-1	TRBJ2-7	TRBD1	.	TGCGCCAGCAGCTTACCGGGACAGGGGAGCGAGCAGTACTTC	CASSLPGQGSEQYF
TRBV10-2	TRBJ2-1	TRBD2	.	TGCGCCAGCAGTGAGTCGACTAGCGGGAGATATGAGCAGTTCTTC	CASSESTSGRYEQFF
TRBV11-2	TRBJ2-5	.	.	TGTGCCAGCAGCCTCCATGTGAGGGAGCTACGGAACCAAGAGACCCAGTACTTC	CASSLHVRELRNQETQYF
TRBV28	TRBJ1-5	.	.	TGTGCCAGCAGTTTATCACAAGGGGTTGGTGGTCAGCCCCAGCATTTT	CASSLSQGVGGQPQHF
TRBV7-8	TRBJ2-3	.	.	TGTGCCAGCAGCTTAGGACTTTTTAATACGCAGTATTTT	CASSLGLFNTQYF
TRBV5-1	TRBJ2-3	.	.	TGCGCCAGCAGCTCGGGAAGCACAGATACGCAGTATTTT	CASSSGSTDTQYF
TRBV18	TRBJ2-5	TRBD1	.	TGTGCCAGCTCACCACGAGACAGGGATGGAGAGACCCAGTACTTC	CASSPRDRDGETQYF
TRBV5-4	TRBJ2-7	.	once	TGTGCCAGCAGCTTGGTCGACGGACTCGAGCAGTACTTC	CASSLVDGLEQYF
TRBV10-2	TRBJ2-7	.	.	TGCGCCAGCGGGGTGGACGGAGGCGGCGACGAGCAGTACTTC	CASGVDGGGDEQYF
TRBV5-1	TRBJ2-3	.	.	TGCGCCAGCAGCGGTATCATCCGCACAGATACGCAGTATTTT	CASSGIIRTDTQYF
TRBV6-5	TRBJ1-5	.	.	TGTGCCAGCAGTTACTCGATAGGTCAGCCCCAGCATTTT	CASSYSIGQPQHF
TRBV28	TRBJ1-2	.	.	TGTGCCAGCATTAGTCTCGGCAGGGTTGGTGGAGGCTACACCTTC	CASISLGRVGGGYTF
TRBV27	TRBJ1-5	.	.	TGTGCCAGCAGCCCTAGGCTCACGAACAATCAGCCCCAGCATTTT	CASSPRLTNNQPQHF
TRBV6-5	TRBJ1-1	.	.	TGTGCCAGCAGTTACTCGTTAGGGAACACTGAAGCTTTCTTT	CASSYSLGNTEAFF
TRBV7-9	TRBJ2-7	TRBD1	.	TGTGCCAGCAGCCCCCCCCTGATACAGGGGAGTTACGAGCAGTACTTC	CASSPPLIQGSYEQYF
TRBV2	TRBJ1-5	.	.	TGTGCCAGCAGACCAGAGGTCCGGCCTAGCAATCAGCCCCAGCATTTT	CASRPEVRPSNQPQHF
TRBV6-5	TRBJ2-1	.	.	TGTGCCAGCAGTTACCCCGTGGGGGAGCAGTTCTTC	CASSYPVGEQFF
TRBV5-1	TRBJ2-3	TRBD1	.	TGCGCCAGCAGCCAAAGGACAGGGGGGAGTGCTGATACGCAGTATTTT	CASSQRTGGSADTQYF
TRBV6-5	TRBJ2-3	.	.	TGTGCCAGCAGTTACTCCCAGTCGGGAACGCAGTATTTT	CASSYSQSGTQYF
TRBV7-3	TRBJ2-1	.	.	TGTGCCAGCAGTCGCGGAGGGAGCTCCTACAATGAGCAGTTCTTC	CASSRGGSSYNEQFF
TRBV18	TRBJ2-7	.	.	TGTGCCAGCTCACCATCGGGTGACGAGCAGTACTTC	CASSPSGDEQYF
TRBV14	TRBJ2-3	.	.	TGTGCCAGCAGCGCATCCCCAGGGGCAGATACGCAGTATTTT	CASSASPGADTQYF
TRBV2	TRBJ2-5	.	.	TGTGCCAGCAGGATGGGTCAATTCGGGAAAGAGACCCAGTACTTC	CASRMGQFGKETQYF
TRBV7-3	TRBJ2-7	.	.	TGTGCCAGCAGCTTAGGTCCAGGGCCCCCCTACGAGCAGTACTTC	CASSLGPGPPYEQYF
TRBV15	TRBJ2-7	TRBD2	.	TGTGCCACCAGCAGACCCTCTAGCGGGAGCGACGAGCAGTACTTC	CATSRPSSGSDEQYF
TRBV2	TRBJ1-4	.	.	TGTGCCAGCAGACAAATTAATGAAAAACTGTTTTTT	CASRQINEKLFF
TRBV28	TRBJ1-5	.	once	TGTGCCAGCAGTTTCTCTGGTAATGGCAATCAGCCCCAGCATTTT	CASSFSGNGNQPQHF
TRBV7-9	TRBJ2-5	TRBD2	once	TGTGCCAGCAGCTTATCCGGGAGGGCCCATGAGACCCAGTACTTC	CASSLSGRAHETQYF
TRBV7-9	TRBJ2-1	TRBD2	.	TGTGCCAGCAGCCCATATAGAGCGGGAGGTTCTCGCAATGAGCAGTTCTTC	CASSPYRAGGSRNEQFF
TRBV11-2	TRBJ2-2	.	.	TGTGCCAGCACTCATTTTGGCCCCAACACCGGGGAGCTGTTTTTT	CASTHFGPNTGELFF
TRBV7-2	TRBJ1-1	.	.	TGTGCCAGCAGCTTAGAGGTGGGGAGGGGGAACACTGAAGCTTTCTTT	CASSLEVGRGNTEAFF
TRBV10-2	TRBJ1-2	TRBD1	.	TGCGCCAGCAGCCGACAGGGGAAAAGTAATGGCTACACCTTC	CASSRQGKSNGYTF
TRBV7-8	TRBJ2-5	TRBD2	.	TGTGCCAGCAGCCATAGCGGGGAGACCCAGTACTTC	CASSHSGETQYF
TRBV10-2	TRBJ1-1	TRBD1	.	TGCGCCAGCAGGGGGACAGGGAGGAACACTGAAGCTTTCTTT	CASRGTGRNTEAFF
TRBV28	TRBJ1-5	.	once	TGTGCCAGCAGCCACAAGGGTAATCAGCCCCAGCATTTT	CASSHKGNQPQHF
TRBV21-1	TRBJ1-5	.	.	TGTGCCAGCAGCAACCGGGACAGGGAGAATAGCAATCAGCCCCAGCATTTT	CASSNRDRENSNQPQHF
TRBV11-2	TRBJ2-1	.	.	TGTGCCAGCAGCTACCAACGCGGTGAGCAGTTCTTC	CASSYQRGEQFF
TRBV7-7	TRBJ2-6	.	.	TGTGCTAGCAGCTTAGATGCTGGGGCCAACGTCCTGACTTTC	CASSLDAGANVLTF
TRBV4-2	TRBJ1-2	.	.	TGTGCCAGCAGCCAAGACCCCAGGCAGGACGGCTACACCTTC	CASSQDPRQDGYTF
TRBV6-6	TRBJ2-1	.	once	TGTGCCAGCCGTCCTTCAGGTTCTAGCTACAATGAGCAGTTCTTC	CASRPSGSSYNEQFF
TRBV6-5	TRBJ1-2	.	.	TGTGCCAGCAGTCCGACGACCGACGGACCGGGCTACACCTTC	CASSPTTDGPGYTF